These T cell receptor beta chains were read from a single sample in a study of blood T cells in healthy people across ages. TCRdb reanalysed the 5' RACE reads using MiXCR and keeps one entry per CDR3 protein. This sample has hundreds of thousands of distinct CDR3 sequences, with approximately 49% found just once. Sequenced material: blood. Every receptor here comes from a woman in her fifties or sixties in good health. Each CDR3 is given with its conserved first and last residue. Fields, in order: J gene, D gene, V gene, clone size, CDR3 DNA, CDR3 protein. The D gene is left open where the match is weak. Clone size is stated in some rows and not others, as once, few, many or a class when expanded.

TRBJ2-6 | . | TRBV12-3/TRBV12-4 | few | TGTGCCAGCAGCCCCCTAGCATCTGGGGCCAACGTCCTGACTTTC | CASSPLASGANVLTF
TRBJ2-5 | TRBD1 | TRBV15 | . | TGTGCCACCAGCGGTAAAAACAGGGGCTTTCGAGAGACCCAGTACTTC | CATSGKNRGFRETQYF
TRBJ2-7 | TRBD2 | TRBV7-2 | many | TGTGCCAGCAGAAGCGGGAGTACGGTCGAGCAGTACTTC | CASRSGSTVEQYF
TRBJ1-4 | . | TRBV15 | many | TGTGCCACCAGCAGAGATAGAAGTACTAATGAAAAACTGTTTTTT | CATSRDRSTNEKLFF
TRBJ2-7 | TRBD1 | TRBV29-1 | . | TGCAGCGCGAGAACAGGGGGCTACGAGCAGTACTTC | CSARTGGYEQYF
TRBJ2-5 | TRBD1 | TRBV5-1 | few | TGCGCCAGCAGCTTGGGGACAGGGTTAAACCAAGAGACCCAGTACTTC | CASSLGTGLNQETQYF
TRBJ1-3 | . | TRBV3-1 | . | TGTGCCAGCAGCCAAGTTGGTGGAAACACCATATATTTT | CASSQVGGNTIYF
TRBJ1-1 | . | TRBV27 | . | TGTGCCAGCAGTTCGGAATGGGGGCACACTGAAGCTTTCTTT | CASSSEWGHTEAFF
TRBJ2-5 | . | TRBV7-2 | . | TGTGCCAGCAGCTTAGGGGGGCGCTTGTCAGAGACCCAGTACTTC | CASSLGGRLSETQYF
TRBJ2-7 | TRBD1 | TRBV3-1 | few | TGTGCCAGCAGCCAAGATGATAGGGGGCCCTACGAGCAGTACTTC | CASSQDDRGPYEQYF
TRBJ2-5 | . | TRBV20-1 | few | TGCAGTGCTAGAGTCTTACAAGAGACCCAGTACTTC | CSARVLQETQYF
TRBJ1-4 | . | TRBV6-2/TRBV6-3 | . | TGTGCCAGCAGTCGACCTGCAACTAATGAAAAACTGTTTTTT | CASSRPATNEKLFF
TRBJ2-1 | TRBD1 | TRBV7-2 | few | TGTGCCAGCAGCTACAGGGGCAGGGGGTATGAAAATGAGCAGTTCTTC | CASSYRGRGYENEQFF
TRBJ1-2 | . | TRBV4-3 | few | TGCGCCAGCAGCCAAGAAGACGGGCGACCCGACGGCTACACCTTC | CASSQEDGRPDGYTF
TRBJ2-1 | TRBD2 | TRBV20-1 | . | TGCAGTGCTAGCACTAGCGGAGGGAACAGTGAGCAGTTCTTC | CSASTSGGNSEQFF
TRBJ2-7 | . | TRBV29-1 | . | TGCAGCGTTAAGGACTCCTCCTACGAGCAGTACTTC | CSVKDSSYEQYF
TRBJ2-7 | . | TRBV28 | . | TGTGCCAGCAGGGTGGGACCTTACAATGAGCAGTACTTC | CASRVGPYNEQYF
TRBJ2-5 | . | TRBV20-1 | many | TGCAGTGCTAGTACGCCGGGAGCATCTCTCGAAGAGACCCAGTACTTC | CSASTPGASLEETQYF
TRBJ2-7 | . | TRBV20-1 | . | TGCAGTGCTAGAGATATAAGGGGGACCCCCGGGACCTCCTACGAGCAGTACTTC | CSARDIRGTPGTSYEQYF
TRBJ2-7 | . | TRBV9 | . | TGTGCCAGCAGCGGAAATTCGGCGGGCTCCTACGAGCAGTACTTC | CASSGNSAGSYEQYF
TRBJ1-2 | . | TRBV7-2 | many | TGTGCCAGCAGCTTAGATTGGGCGGGGGCAAAGGGTAACTATGGCTACACCTTC | CASSLDWAGAKGNYGYTF
TRBJ1-5 | . | TRBV12-3/TRBV12-4 | . | TGTGCCAGCAGTTTACACCTAGATCAGCCCCAGCATTTT | CASSLHLDQPQHF
TRBJ2-7 | TRBD2 | TRBV15 | many | TGTGCCACCAGCAGAGATCGGGGACTAGCGGGCCAATCCCCCTACGAGCAGTACTTC | CATSRDRGLAGQSPYEQYF
TRBJ1-1 | . | TRBV7-2 | . | TGTGCCAGCAGCATAAACAGGAACACTGAAGCTTTCTTT | CASSINRNTEAFF
TRBJ2-5 | TRBD1 | TRBV5-1 | few | TGCGCCAGCAGCCTAGACAGGGGTTACCAAGAGACCCAGTACTTC | CASSLDRGYQETQYF
TRBJ2-7 | . | TRBV11-2 | . | TGTGCCAGCAGCTTATTACCGAGACAGTCCTACGAGCAGTACTTC | CASSLLPRQSYEQYF
TRBJ2-1 | . | TRBV7-2 | few | TGTGCCAGCAGCTTCATGGGGGACAATGAGCAGTTCTTC | CASSFMGDNEQFF
TRBJ2-7 | . | TRBV20-1 | few | TGCAGTGCTAGAGATCGTCGGGTAACCCACGAGCAGTACTTC | CSARDRRVTHEQYF
TRBJ2-4 | TRBD1 | TRBV2 | . | TGTGCCAGCACCGGGACAGGGCGAAACATTCAGTACTTC | CASTGTGRNIQYF
TRBJ2-5 | . | TRBV7-2 | . | TGTGCCAGCAGCTTACGGGGCAGCCTCCTCCAAGAGACCCAGTACTTC | CASSLRGSLLQETQYF
TRBJ1-2 | TRBD1 | TRBV6-5 | few | TGTGCCAGCAGTAAGACAGGGATGCATGGCTACACCTTC | CASSKTGMHGYTF
TRBJ1-3 | . | TRBV28 | . | TGTGCCAGCAGGGGGCTGGGCAGGGCCTCCTCTGGAAACACCATATATTTT | CASRGLGRASSGNTIYF
TRBJ2-1 | . | TRBV6-5 | . | TGTGCCAGCAGTTCTACGGGATACCACTACAATGAGCAGTTCTTC | CASSSTGYHYNEQFF
TRBJ2-4 | . | TRBV20-1 | few | TGCAGTGCTAGTTTGGCTGGCAGGGTGGCCAAAAACATTCAGTACTTC | CSASLAGRVAKNIQYF
TRBJ2-1 | . | TRBV3-1 | . | TGTGCCAGCAGCCGGAACGGAGAGGACGTCGAGTTCTTC | CASSRNGEDVEFF
TRBJ1-2 | TRBD1 | TRBV7-9 | few | TGTGCCAGCAGTCGACAGGGGGGAAACTATGGCTACACCTTC | CASSRQGGNYGYTF
TRBJ1-2 | TRBD1 | TRBV2 | . | TGTGCGTCGGGACAGAACGATGGCTACACCTTC | CASGQNDGYTF
TRBJ2-7 | . | TRBV4-2 | . | TGTGCCAGCAGCCAAGATTTAGCCAAACCCTACGAGCAGTACTTC | CASSQDLAKPYEQYF
TRBJ2-2 | . | TRBV2 | . | TGTGCCAGCAGTGGAGGGACCCATCGGACCGGGGAGCTGTTTTTT | CASSGGTHRTGELFF
TRBJ2-7 | . | TRBV7-2 | . | TGTGCCAGCAGCTTCGGGGGGCAAGAGTACAATGAGCAGTACTTC | CASSFGGQEYNEQYF
TRBJ1-6 | . | TRBV15 | many | TGTGCCACCCAACTTGGGGCGGTGAATTCACCCCTCCACTTT | CATQLGAVNSPLHF
TRBJ2-7 | TRBD2 | TRBV5-1 | . | TGCGCCAGCAGCTTGATGACTAGCGGCAACGAGCAGTACTTC | CASSLMTSGNEQYF
TRBJ2-2 | . | TRBV7-2 | . | TGTGCCAGCAGCTCGGGACTTACGAACACCGGGGAGCTGTTTTTT | CASSSGLTNTGELFF
TRBJ2-7 | . | TRBV7-3 | . | TGTGCCAGCAGCCATGAGGAGGGGGGCTCCTACGAGCAGTACTTC | CASSHEEGGSYEQYF
TRBJ2-5 | . | TRBV12-3/TRBV12-4 | . | TGTGCCAGCAAGCGGAGCGGCCAAGAGACCCAGTACTTC | CASKRSGQETQYF
TRBJ1-1 | . | TRBV20-1 | . | TGCAGTGCTCGACTCCAGGTTGGTAAAACTGAAGCTTTCTTT | CSARLQVGKTEAFF
TRBJ1-6 | . | TRBV7-9 | . | TGTGCCAGCAGCTTAATCGCAGGTCAGAATTCACCCCTCCACTTT | CASSLIAGQNSPLHF
TRBJ2-1 | . | TRBV3-1 | . | TGTGCCAGCAGCCAAGACGTCTCGAGCGGACACGAGAAGCAGTTCTTC | CASSQDVSSGHEKQFF
TRBJ2-5 | . | TRBV20-1 | few | TGCAGTGCTCCCCGGGAAATCGGGGAGACCCAGTACTTC | CSAPREIGETQYF
TRBJ2-7 | TRBD2 | TRBV27 | . | TGTGCCAGCATCAGGACTAGCGGGACCAACTACAATGAGCAGTACTTC | CASIRTSGTNYNEQYF
TRBJ1-2 | TRBD1 | TRBV6-2/TRBV6-3 | . | TGTGCCAGCAGTACAACCGGGACAGGCTTTAACTATGGCTACACCTTC | CASSTTGTGFNYGYTF
TRBJ2-3 | . | TRBV20-1 | few | TGCAGTGCTAGAGTCACTGGGGGGCGCGAGGGGGATACGCAGTATTTT | CSARVTGGREGDTQYF
TRBJ2-7 | . | TRBV5-1 | . | TGCGCCAGCAGCTTGGGCAGGCCTTACAACGAGCAGTACTTC | CASSLGRPYNEQYF
TRBJ1-5 | . | TRBV4-2 | . | TGTGCCAGCAGCCAAGACCAGGCGGAGTGGGCGTCCGCTCAGCCCCAGCATTTT | CASSQDQAEWASAQPQHF
TRBJ2-5 | . | TRBV5-1 | . | TGCGCCAGCAGCTTGATGGGAAGTACAGAGACCCAGTACTTC | CASSLMGSTETQYF
TRBJ2-3 | . | TRBV12-3/TRBV12-4 | . | TGTGCCAGCAGTTTAATTATGAGTGGGCAGGGCAGAGATACGCAGTATTTT | CASSLIMSGQGRDTQYF
TRBJ2-3 | . | TRBV4-3 | once | TGCGCCAGCAGCCAAGGGCACCCGGGAATTAGCACAGATACGCAGTATTTT | CASSQGHPGISTDTQYF
TRBJ2-7 | . | TRBV1 | . | TGCACCAGCAGCCATCCCGGGACTAGCGGGAGGGCTGCCTACGAGCAGTACTTC | CTSSHPGTSGRAAYEQYF
TRBJ1-6 | . | TRBV20-1 | few | TGCAGTGCTAGAGACGGGGACGGCCGGAGTGGCCCTTCTGGACCCCTCCACTTT | CSARDGDGRSGPSGPLHF
TRBJ2-5 | . | TRBV25-1 | . | TGTGCCAGCAGTGAGGCCCCCCAGGGGACCCTAGAGACCCAGTACTTC | CASSEAPQGTLETQYF